The clone carrying this TCR beta chain was detected only once. No antigen is known for it. The data originate from a study of CD8 T cells in Susac syndrome. Study-level results: The study admitted that it had a relatively small number of individuals in its TCR sequencing and HLA analysis.

cDNA came from 0.5 to 1 ug RNA primed by random hexamers. The CDR3 of TCR beta was amplified by immunoSEQ multiplex PCR across 54 Vbeta and 13 Jbeta. One entry per CDR3 protein, called by TCRdb with MiXCR from the immunoSEQ multiplex PCR reads. The sample gives about 400,000 distinct CDR3 sequences, more than 70% of which show up once; approximately 0.12% is in the top ten. J gave up 7 bases and V 6 bases, and 6 bases lay outside the gene matches. CDR3 size: 13 residues. CDR1 is MGHRA and CDR2 is YSYEKL in the germline V gene. The material sequenced was CD8+ T cells from PBMCs. This sequence joins TRBV4-1 and TRBJ2-1; 7 nucleotides align to TRBD2. The clonotype comes from a human donor with multiple sclerosis. The CDR3 spells CASSLVGRNEQFF. DNA for the CDR3: TGCGCCAGCAGTCTTGTCGGGAGGAATGAGCAGTTCTTC.